The 29 T cell receptor beta chains reported below all come from one sample, sequenced in a study of T-cell memory formation after mild COVID-19. TCRdb reanalysed the 5' RACE reads using MiXCR and keeps one entry per CDR3 protein. Among 540,000 or so distinct CDR3 sequences listed, around 21% were seen once. The material sequenced was PBMCs or a T cell subset sorted from them (not recorded which). The receptor set was obtained from an adult woman who had mild COVID-19 (a few samples of this study predate the infection). Cell type and time point are not known.

The chain is built from TRBV12-3 or TRBV12-4 and TRBJ1-1; 7 bases are shared with TRBD1. Trimming at V came to 3 bases and at J to 4 bases, leaving 5 bases not matched to a gene. The CDR3 sequence is 14 residues long. The CDR3 region is CASSFRGEGTEAFF. CDR3 DNA: TGTGCCAGCAGTTTCAGGGGGGAAGGCACTGAAGCTTTCTTT.

This clonotype has a handful of counts. V is TRBV5-1 and J is TRBJ1-2, with D perhaps matching TRBD1 (6 bases). Between the trimmed V and J ends, which lost 0 bases and 4 bases, there was a span of 13 bases. Germline V gives CDR1 SGHRS, CDR2 YFSETQ. The CDR3 is 15 residues long. In DNA, the CDR3 is TGCGCCAGCAGCTTGGAAGGGGGTCCCCTCTATGGCTACACCTTC. Translation gives CASSLEGGPLYGYTF.

This clonotype was detected a few times. Here the CDR3 reads CASSASLGSTDTQYF. In DNA form, the CDR3 reads TGTGCCAGCAGCGCCTCACTAGGTAGCACAGATACGCAGTATTTT. V usage is TRBV7-9 and J usage is TRBJ2-3; the D gene is possibly TRBD2 (5 bases). V was cut by 5 bases and J by 0 bases, with 12 bases left in between. CDR1 and CDR2 (germline): SEHNR, FQNEAQ (reference sequence). The CDR3 runs to 15 residues.

This clonotype has just a few counts. The DNA for the CDR3 is TGTGCCAGCAGCTTCTTTGGCGGGGGGGGCCCAGATACGCAGTATTTT. As protein: CASSFFGGGGPDTQYF. The chain couples TRBV12-3 or TRBV12-4 to TRBJ2-3, with TRBD2 identical over 9 bases. V lost 6 bases, J lost 4 bases, and 11 bases stayed unmatched. The CDR3 has 16 amino acids.

This chain links TRBV12-3 or TRBV12-4 with TRBJ2-7; TRBD2 matches at 11 bases. The CDR3 is made up of 16 amino acids. J was trimmed by 2 bases and V by 4 bases; bases with no gene match: 7. The CDR3 reads CASSSSSGGTPYEQYF. The DNA of the CDR3 is TGTGCCAGCAGTTCTTCTAGCGGGGGGACTCCCTACGAGCAGTACTTC.

The chain uses TRBV6-5 and TRBJ1-3; 8 bases fit TRBD1. The ends lost 0 bases at V and 4 bases at J; junction bases unmatched: 5. The CDR3 extends over 16 amino acids. Germline lookup yields CDR1 MNHEY and CDR2 SVGAGI. The DNA for the CDR3 is TGTGCCAGCAGTTACTCGTCAGGGGGCTCGGGAAACACCATATATTTT. It is translated as CASSYSSGGSGNTIYF.

The genes are TRBV3-1 and TRBJ2-2, with 7 bases lining up with TRBD1. Germline lookup yields CDR1 LGHDT and CDR2 YNNKEL (reference sequence). This CDR3 has 14 residues. V lost 1 base and J lost 13; bases outside the gene matches: 9. The CDR3 DNA is TGTGCCAGCAGCCAAGGAGTAACGACAGGGCGGCTGTTTTTT. It is translated as CASSQGVTTGRLFF. The full variable domain, with the rest looked up from reference TRBV3-1 and TRBJ2-2, is DTAVSQTPKYLVTQMGNDKSIKCEQNLGHDTMYWYKQDSKKFLKIMFSYNNKELIINETVPNRFSPKSPDKAHLNLHINSLELGDSAVYFCASSQGVTTGRLFFGEGSRLTVL.

This sequence joins TRBV28 and TRBJ2-7, with 12 bases lining up with TRBD2. Germline CDR1 and CDR2: MDHEN and SYDVKM. The CDR3 runs 14 residues. Trimming cost V 8 bases and J 3 bases; bases outside gene matches: 5. CDR3 protein: CASLSGLAGYEQYF. The CDR3 bases are TGTGCCAGCTTATCGGGACTAGCGGGCTACGAGCAGTACTTC.

The J gene is TRBJ2-5, the V gene TRBV15, with no clear D. Trimming removed 1 base at V and 5 bases at J, with 11 bases between. The CDR3 covers 14 residues. Germline loops: CDR1 LNHNV, CDR2 YYDKDF (reference sequence). In nucleotides, the CDR3 is TGTGCCACCAGCAGAGTCACCCAGGATGAGACCCAGTACTTC. Translation gives CATSRVTQDETQYF.

Only a few counts were recorded for this clonotype. The chain is built from TRBV11-2 and TRBJ2-3; 15 nucleotides match TRBD2. Germline CDR1 SGHAT, CDR2 FQNNGV. The junction had 3 bases not matched to a gene; V was cut back by 4 bases and J by 7 bases. The CDR3 is 15 amino acids. The CDR3 protein is CASSSGLAGGNTQYF. In DNA, the CDR3 is TGTGCCAGCAGCTCGGGACTAGCGGGAGGAAATACGCAGTATTTT. Drawing the rest from reference TRBV11-2 and TRBJ2-3, the complete variable domain is EAGVAQSPRYKIIEKRQSVAFWCNPISGHATLYWYQQILGQGPKLLIQFQNNGVVDDSQLPKDRFSAERLKGVDSTLKIQPAKLEDSAVYLCASSSGLAGGNTQYFGPGTRLTVL.

Note on this clonotype: The junction and the germline gene differ at one end; a read error may be behind it. The chain is built from TRBV20-1 and TRBJ2-1, with D possibly TRBD2 on 6 matching bases. Per germline, CDR1 DFQATT and CDR2 SNEGSKA (reference sequence). The CDR3 contains 14 residues. The CDR3 DNA sequence: TGCAGTGCTTCTCCCGGGACTCTAAACAATGGGCAGTTCTTC. Protein product: CSASPGTLNNGQFF.

In its sample, this clonotype was seen a few times. The V gene is TRBV14, the J gene TRBJ2-5; D gene ambiguous. V gave up 0 bases and J gave up 0 bases, with 14 bases separating them. Looked up from germline, CDR1 is SGHDN and CDR2 is FVKESK. There are 17 residues in the CDR3. The CDR3: CASSQEIGTENQETQYF. Here the CDR3 DNA reads TGTGCCAGCAGCCAAGAAATTGGAACGGAGAACCAAGAGACCCAGTACTTC.

The J gene is TRBJ1-1, the V gene TRBV12-3 or TRBV12-4; D possibly corresponds to TRBD1 (5 bases). The CDR3 is 13 residues long. The germline V and J ends were trimmed by 0 bases and 11 bases, with 13 bases remaining between them. This chain's CDR3 is CASSLAQGLDAFF. DNA for the CDR3: TGTGCCAGCAGTTTAGCCCAGGGACTTGACGCTTTCTTT.

The rearrangement links TRBV9 to TRBJ2-7, with 9 bases aligning to TRBD1. Germline V gene sequence: CDR1 SGDLS, CDR2 YYNGEE. Trimming removed 0 bases from V and 5 bases from J; junction bases left unmatched: 3. The CDR3 loop spans 14 amino acids. The DNA of the CDR3 is TGTGCCAGCAGCGTAGGGGACAGGGCCCACGAGCAGTACTTC. Its protein product is CASSVGDRAHEQYF.

This clonotype came up a few times. The V and J genes are TRBV20-1 and TRBJ1-1; no firm D call. In germline, CDR1 is DFQATT, CDR2 SNEGSKA (reference sequence). The CDR3 consists of 14 residues. The CDR3 sequence: CSGISARKNTEAFF. In DNA, the CDR3 is TGCAGCGGGATTAGCGCGAGGAAGAACACTGAAGCTTTCTTT.

The sample holds a few counts of this clonotype. CDR3 bases: TGTGCCAGCAGTTCCGGGACTAGCGGGGTTCCAGTCTACGAGCAGTACTTC. Protein sequence: CASSSGTSGVPVYEQYF. V is TRBV6-5 and J is TRBJ2-7; 13 nucleotides line up with TRBD2. Germline CDR1 reads MNHEY; CDR2 reads SVGAGI. The CDR3 has 17 residues. V dropped 4 bases and J dropped 3; count of bases not matched to a gene: 9.

This clonotype was detected only a few times. In DNA form, the CDR3 reads TGTGCCACCAGTAGACGGGGGGCCTACAATGAGCAGTTCTTC. It is translated as CATSRRGAYNEQFF. The chain carries TRBV24-1 and TRBJ2-1; TRBD2 agrees at 7 bases. Trimming at V came to 6 bases and at J to 2 bases, leaving 3 bases not matched to a gene. This CDR3 is 14 amino acids long. Germline V lookup: CDR1 KGHDR, CDR2 SFDVKD.

This chain joins TRBV6-2 or TRBV6-3 and TRBJ2-4, with unresolved D. Per germline, CDR1 MNHEY and CDR2 SVGEGT. The CDR3 loop spans 12 amino acids. Trimming pared 6 bases from V and 13 bases from J, leaving 16 bases between. The CDR3 DNA reads TGTGCCAGCAGCCCCCCGGAATCTGGGCAGTACTTC. Its translation is CASSPPESGQYF.

The table lists this clonotype with a few counts. The chain carries TRBV7-6 and TRBJ2-7, with 8 bases matching TRBD1. J gave up 2 bases and V 5 bases, and 8 bases lay outside the gene matches. The CDR3 spans 15 residues. Germline V gene lookup returns CDR1 SGHVS and CDR2 FNYEAQ. The CDR3 DNA is TGTGCCAGCAGCGCCGGGACAGGCGGGACCTACGAGCAGTACTTC. Translating gives CASSAGTGGTYEQYF.

V is TRBV12-3 or TRBV12-4 and J is TRBJ2-1; 10 nucleotides agree with TRBD2. The CDR3 spans 17 residues. V dropped 6 bases and J dropped 7; count of bases not matched to a gene: 15. In DNA, the CDR3 is TGTGCCAGCAGCGGACTAGCGGCCCTCTCTACGGGGAATGAGCAGTTCTTC. It translates to CASSGLAALSTGNEQFF.

The chain is built from TRBV20-1 and TRBJ1-6; the D is unclear. V was clipped by 5 bases and J by 3 bases, with 11 bases between them. Germline V CDR1 and CDR2: DFQATT, SNEGSKA (reference sequence). This CDR3 comprises 14 residues. The CDR3 DNA follows: TGCAGTGCTTTCAGTGGGGACTATAATTCACCCCTCCACTTT. Encoded protein: CSAFSGDYNSPLHF.

This clonotype was seen at least ten times. This rearrangement joins TRBV9 to TRBJ2-3; no definite D call. Germline V lookup: CDR1 SGDLS, CDR2 YYNGEE. The CDR3 spans 16 residues. The V end lost 4 bases, the J end lost 0 bases, and 15 bases lay between the germline ends. As DNA, the CDR3 is TGTGCCAGCAGCCTTACGACCTATTCTAGCACAGATACGCAGTATTTT. It specifies CASSLTTYSSTDTQYF. The variable domain in full, with the rest retrieved from reference TRBV9 and TRBJ2-3, is DSGVTQTPKHLITATGQRVTLRCSPRSGDLSVYWYQQSLDQGLQFLIQYYNGEERAKGNILERFSAQQFPDLHSELNLSSLELGDSALYFCASSLTTYSSTDTQYFGPGTRLTVL.

This clonotype was counted ten times or more. CDR3 sequence: CSASNTVDPYNEQFF. As DNA, the CDR3 is TGCAGTGCTAGTAACACAGTTGACCCCTACAATGAGCAGTTCTTC. The chain has TRBV20-1 and TRBJ2-1; D is unclear. This CDR3 is built from 15 residues. CDR1 is DFQATT and CDR2 is SNEGSKA in the germline V gene (reference sequence). V dropped 3 bases and J dropped 2 bases, with 14 bases sitting between them.

The chain has TRBV5-1 and TRBJ2-7; maybe TRBD1 (5 bases). The germline CDR1 and CDR2 sequences are SGHRS and YFSETQ. This CDR3 has 15 residues. Trimming stripped 1 base from V and 3 bases from J, with 14 bases between. CDR3 protein: CASSLSPGSIYEQYF. In nucleotides, the CDR3 is TGCGCCAGCAGCTTGTCCCCAGGGTCCATCTACGAGCAGTACTTC.

The chain carries TRBV9 and TRBJ1-3; no clear D gene. Germline CDR1 reads SGDLS; CDR2 reads YYNGEE. V lost 1 base and J 2 bases, leaving 4 bases between the germline ends. The CDR3 is made up of 13 amino acids. CDR3 DNA sequence: TGTGCCAGCAGCGTATCGGCTGGAAACACCATATATTTT. This translates into CASSVSAGNTIYF.

The rearrangement joins TRBV24-1 to TRBJ1-1; D may be TRBD1 (5 bases). The V gene's germline CDR1 is KGHDR and CDR2 SFDVKD. The CDR3 runs 15 residues. Trimming cost V 6 bases and J 1 base, with 14 bases left between them. The DNA of the CDR3 is TGTGCCACCAGTAGGGGTGGGACGGGGAACACTGAAGCTTTCTTT. This gives the protein CATSRGGTGNTEAFF.

There are a few counts of this clonotype. CDR3 region: CSASAPGVYGYTF. CDR3 DNA sequence: TGCAGTGCTAGCGCTCCAGGGGTCTATGGCTACACCTTC. This chain uses TRBV20-1 with TRBJ1-2, with a weak D call TRBD1 (6 bases). V lost 3 bases and J lost 4, with 12 bases in between. The CDR3 runs to 13 residues. Germline V lookup: CDR1 DFQATT, CDR2 SNEGSKA (reference sequence).

This clonotype was observed a few times. V is TRBV24-1 and J is TRBJ1-1; no clear D. The CDR3 contains 15 residues. Germline V gene lookup returns CDR1 KGHDR and CDR2 SFDVKD. The V end was cut by 0 bases, the J end by 6 bases, with 13 bases between. The CDR3, as DNA: TGTGCCACCAGTGATTTGGGGGATTATAACGCTGAAGCTTTCTTT. This encodes CATSDLGDYNAEAFF.

This clonotype has more than one count but fewer than ten. The rearrangement joins TRBV29-1 to TRBJ2-7, with D possibly matching TRBD2 (5 bases). The CDR3 extends over 14 amino acids. Trimming took off 6 bases at V and 6 bases at J, with 21 bases between the two ends. Germline lookup yields CDR1 SQVTM and CDR2 ANQGSEA. The CDR3 region has the DNA TGCAGCGTCGAGGGCATACAGAGAGAGGGCGAGCAGTACTTC. Translated, it gives CSVEGIQREGEQYF.